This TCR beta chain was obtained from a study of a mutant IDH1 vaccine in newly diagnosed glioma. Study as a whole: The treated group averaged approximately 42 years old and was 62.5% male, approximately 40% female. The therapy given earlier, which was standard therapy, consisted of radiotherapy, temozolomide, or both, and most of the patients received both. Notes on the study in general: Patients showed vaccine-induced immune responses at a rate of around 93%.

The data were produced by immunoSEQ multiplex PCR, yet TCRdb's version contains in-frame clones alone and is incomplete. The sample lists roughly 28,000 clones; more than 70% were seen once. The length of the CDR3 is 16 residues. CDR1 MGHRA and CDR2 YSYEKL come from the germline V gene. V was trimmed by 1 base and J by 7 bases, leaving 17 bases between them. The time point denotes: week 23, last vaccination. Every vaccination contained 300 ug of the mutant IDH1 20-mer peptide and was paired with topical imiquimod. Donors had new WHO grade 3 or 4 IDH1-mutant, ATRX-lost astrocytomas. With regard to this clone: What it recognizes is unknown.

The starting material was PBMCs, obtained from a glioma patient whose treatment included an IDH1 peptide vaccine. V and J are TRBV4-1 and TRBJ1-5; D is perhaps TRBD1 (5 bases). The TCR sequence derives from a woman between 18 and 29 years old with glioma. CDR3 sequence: CASSQGGRGERQPQHF. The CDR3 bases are TGCGCCAGCAGCCAAGGGGGTCGGGGGGAGAGGCAGCCCCAGCATTTT.